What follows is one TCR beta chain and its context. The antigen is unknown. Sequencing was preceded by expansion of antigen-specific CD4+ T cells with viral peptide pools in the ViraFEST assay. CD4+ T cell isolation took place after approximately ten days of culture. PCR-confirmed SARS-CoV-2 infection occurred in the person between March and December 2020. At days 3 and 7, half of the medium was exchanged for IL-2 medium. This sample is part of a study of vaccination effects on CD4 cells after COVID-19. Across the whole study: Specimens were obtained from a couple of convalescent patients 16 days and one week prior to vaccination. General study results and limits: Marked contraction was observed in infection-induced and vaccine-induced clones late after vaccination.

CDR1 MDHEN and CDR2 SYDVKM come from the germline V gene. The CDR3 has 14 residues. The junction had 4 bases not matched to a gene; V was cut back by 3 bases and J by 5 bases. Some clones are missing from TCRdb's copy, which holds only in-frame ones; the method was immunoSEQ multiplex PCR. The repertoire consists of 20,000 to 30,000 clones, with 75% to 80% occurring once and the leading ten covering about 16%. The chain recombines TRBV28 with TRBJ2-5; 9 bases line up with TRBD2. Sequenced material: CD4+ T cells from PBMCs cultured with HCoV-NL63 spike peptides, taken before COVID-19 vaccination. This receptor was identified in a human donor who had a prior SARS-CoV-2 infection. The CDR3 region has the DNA TGTGCCAGCAGTTTGCCAGCGGGAGGTGAGACCCAGTACTTC. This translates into CASSLPAGGETQYF. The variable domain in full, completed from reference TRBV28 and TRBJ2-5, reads DVKVTQSSRYLVKRTGEKVFLECVQDMDHENMFWYRQDPGLGLRLIYFSYDVKMKEKGDIPEGYSVSREKKERFSLILESASTNQTSMYLCASSLPAGGETQYFGPGTRLLVL.